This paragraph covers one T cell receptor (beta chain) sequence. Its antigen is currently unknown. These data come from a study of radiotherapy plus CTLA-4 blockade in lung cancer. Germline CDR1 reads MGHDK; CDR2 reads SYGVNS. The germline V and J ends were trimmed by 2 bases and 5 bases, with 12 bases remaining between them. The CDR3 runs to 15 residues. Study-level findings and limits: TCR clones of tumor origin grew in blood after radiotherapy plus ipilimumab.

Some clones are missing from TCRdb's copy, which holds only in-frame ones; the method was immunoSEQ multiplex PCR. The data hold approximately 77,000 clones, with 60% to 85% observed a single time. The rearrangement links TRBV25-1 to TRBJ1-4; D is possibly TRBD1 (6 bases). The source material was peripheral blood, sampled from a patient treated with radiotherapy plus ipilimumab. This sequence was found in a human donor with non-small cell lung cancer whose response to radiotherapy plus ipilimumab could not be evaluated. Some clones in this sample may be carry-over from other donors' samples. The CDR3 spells CASSERGSVNEKLFF. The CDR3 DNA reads TGTGCCAGCAGTGAAAGGGGGTCGGTCAATGAAAAACTGTTTTTT.